This T cell receptor beta chain was sequenced in a study of T cell responses to AZD1222 COVID-19 vaccine. Study details: Pooling of second doses given at about 4 or about 12 weeks was done.

Findings and caveats of the study: Clonal diversity was possibly underestimated, and white British individuals and females predominated among donors. Recipients of AZD1222 seropositive at baseline numbered only 6 or 7.

Produced via immunoSEQ multiplex PCR; TCRdb's table is partial and in-frame only. The sample carries 150,000 to 200,000 clones, almost 90% recorded once. A remark on this clone: Its target is not known.

The germline CDR1 and CDR2 sequences are KGHSH and LQKENI. The V gene lost 3 bases and the J gene lost 3 bases, with 14 bases spanning the gap. The CDR3 is 15 residues long. The chain recombines TRBV18 with TRBJ1-2; weak D call: TRBD1 (6 bases). The TCR comes from an adult in good health. The material sequenced was peripheral blood, taken on day 0 of AZD1222 vaccination. The CDR3 spells CASSPIRGADYGYTF. For the CDR3, the DNA is TGTGCCAGCTCACCTATCAGGGGCGCTGACTATGGCTACACCTTC.